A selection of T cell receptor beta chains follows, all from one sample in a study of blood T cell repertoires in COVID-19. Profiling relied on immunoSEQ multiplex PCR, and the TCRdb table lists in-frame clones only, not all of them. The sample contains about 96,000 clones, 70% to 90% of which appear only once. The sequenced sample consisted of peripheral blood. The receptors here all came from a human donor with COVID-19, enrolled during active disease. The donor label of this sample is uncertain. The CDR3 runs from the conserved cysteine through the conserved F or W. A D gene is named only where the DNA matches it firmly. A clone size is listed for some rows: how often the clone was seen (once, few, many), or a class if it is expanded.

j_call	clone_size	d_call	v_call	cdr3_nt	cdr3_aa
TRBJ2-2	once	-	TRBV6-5	TGTGCCAGCAGTTACTCGGACTTGGGTGGGGAGCTGTTTTTT	CASSYSDLGGELFF
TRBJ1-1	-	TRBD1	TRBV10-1	TGCGCCAGCAGCTTCGGACAGGGCGGAATGAACACTGAAGCTTTCTTT	CASSFGQGGMNTEAFF
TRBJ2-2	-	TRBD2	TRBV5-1	TGCGCCAGCAGCTCCCTAGCGGGAGAAGACACCGGGGAGCTGTTTTTT	CASSSLAGEDTGELFF
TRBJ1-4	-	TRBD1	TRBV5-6	TGTGCCAGCAGCGCGGGACAGGGGAGGGAAGAAAAACTGTTTTTT	CASSAGQGREEKLFF
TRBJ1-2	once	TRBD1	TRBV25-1	TGTGCCAGCAGTGTGGGACAGAACTATGGCTACACCTTC	CASSVGQNYGYTF
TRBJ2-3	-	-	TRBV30	TGTGCCTGGAGTAGAGGCGGCACAGATACGCAGTATTTT	CAWSRGGTDTQYF
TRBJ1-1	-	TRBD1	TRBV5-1	TGCGCCAGCAGCTTGCGACGAGTGAGGGGGCTGAACACTGAAGCTTTCTTT	CASSLRRVRGLNTEAFF
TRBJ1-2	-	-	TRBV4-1	TGCGCCAGCAGCCAAGGCAGGGCTAACTATGGCTACACCTTC	CASSQGRANYGYTF
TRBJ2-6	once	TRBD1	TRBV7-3	TGTGCCAGCAGCCCCCTAGGGGGCGGCGGGGCCAACGTCCTGACTTTC	CASSPLGGGGANVLTF
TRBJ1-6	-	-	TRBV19	TGTGCCAGTAGTATAGCTGAGTCTTCACCCCTCCACTTT	CASSIAESSPLHF
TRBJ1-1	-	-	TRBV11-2	TGTGCCAGCAGCCGGTCCCTCCCGAGTACTGAAGCTTTCTTT	CASSRSLPSTEAFF
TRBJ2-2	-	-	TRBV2	TGTGCCAGCAGTGAAGCGGGGGCCATGAACACCGGGGAGCTGTTTTTT	CASSEAGAMNTGELFF
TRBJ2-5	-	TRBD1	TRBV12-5	TGTGCTAGTGGTTTGGTACCGGACAGGGGAGTCCAAGAGACCCAGTACTTC	CASGLVPDRGVQETQYF
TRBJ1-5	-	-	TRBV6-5	TGTGCCAGCAGGCGGACAGGCAATCAGCCCCAGCATTTT	CASRRTGNQPQHF
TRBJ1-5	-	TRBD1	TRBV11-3	TGTGCCAGCACCCACGACTCCCGGGACAGGGGGGAATTTAATCAGCCCCAGCATTTT	CASTHDSRDRGEFNQPQHF
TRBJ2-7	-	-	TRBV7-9	TGTGCCAGCAGCTTAGTGCGGGGAGAAAACTACGAGCAGTACTTC	CASSLVRGENYEQYF
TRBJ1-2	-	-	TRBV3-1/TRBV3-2	TGTGCCAGCAGCCAGGGAGGGCCCCGGGGTGGCTACACCTTC	CASSQGGPRGGYTF
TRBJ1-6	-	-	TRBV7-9	TGTGCCAGCAGCTTAGAAGGGGATTCACCCCTCCACTTT	CASSLEGDSPLHF
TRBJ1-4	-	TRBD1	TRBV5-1	TGCGCCAGCAGCCTGGGACAGATGATAACTAATGAAAAACTGTTTTTT	CASSLGQMITNEKLFF
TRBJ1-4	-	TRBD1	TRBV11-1	TGTGCCAGCAGCTTGGGACAGGGTAGTGAAAAACTGTTTTTT	CASSLGQGSEKLFF
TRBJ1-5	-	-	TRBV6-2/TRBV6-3	TGTGCCAGCAGTTACGCGAATAGCAATCAGCCCCAGCATTTT	CASSYANSNQPQHF
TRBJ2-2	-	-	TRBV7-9	TGTGCCAGCAGACTTAGCGAGATAAACACCGGGGAGCTGTTTTTT	CASRLSEINTGELFF
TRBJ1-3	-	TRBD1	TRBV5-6	TGTGCCAGCAGCTACGGGACAGGGGTCTCTGGAAACACCATATATTTT	CASSYGTGVSGNTIYF
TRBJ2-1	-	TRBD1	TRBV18	TGTGCCAGCTCACTTACAGGGGGCAATGAGCAGTTCTTC	CASSLTGGNEQFF
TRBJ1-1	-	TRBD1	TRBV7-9	TGTGCCAGCAGGTCTCAGGGGGCGGAGACTGAAGCTTTCTTT	CASRSQGAETEAFF
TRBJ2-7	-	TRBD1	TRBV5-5	TGTGCCAGCAGCTTATGGACAGGGGAGGACGAGCAGTACTTC	CASSLWTGEDEQYF
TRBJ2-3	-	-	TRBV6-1	TGTGCCAGCAGTGAAAATCCGAGAACAGATACGCAGTATTTT	CASSENPRTDTQYF
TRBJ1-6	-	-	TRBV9	TGTGCCAGCAGCGTACGGGGCAGGGGTAATTCACCCCTCCACTTT	CASSVRGRGNSPLHF
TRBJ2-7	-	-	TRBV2	TGTGCCAGCAGTGAAGCTAGATTATACGAGCAGTACTTC	CASSEARLYEQYF
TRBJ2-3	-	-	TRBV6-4	TGTGCCAGCAGCGGGGACTTTCATACGCAGTATTTT	CASSGDFHTQYF
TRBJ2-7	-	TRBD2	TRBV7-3	TGTGCCAGCAGCCCGGGACTAGCGAGCGAGCAGTACTTC	CASSPGLASEQYF
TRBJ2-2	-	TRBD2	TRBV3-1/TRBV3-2	TGTGCCAGCAGCCCTCCCCTCGGGACTAGAGGAGGCGGGGAGCTGTTTTTT	CASSPPLGTRGGGELFF
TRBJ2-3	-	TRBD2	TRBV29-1	TGCAGCGCCTCTTTGGGGAGCGGGGAGTATTTT	CSASLGSGEYF
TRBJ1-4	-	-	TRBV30	TGTGCCTGGAGTGCAGGGACTGCCTTAACTAATGAAAAACTGTTTTTT	CAWSAGTALTNEKLFF
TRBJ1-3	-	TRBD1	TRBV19	TGTGCCAGTAGGGGACAGGGCTACGTCGACACCATATATTTT	CASRGQGYVDTIYF
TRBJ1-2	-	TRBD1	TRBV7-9	TGTGCCAGCAGTTCGCAGGACAGGGGGCCCTATGGCTACACCTTC	CASSSQDRGPYGYTF
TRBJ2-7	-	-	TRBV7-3	TGTGCCAGCAGCACAGGACACGACTCCTACGAGCAGTACTTC	CASSTGHDSYEQYF
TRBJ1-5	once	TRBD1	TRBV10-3	TGTGCCATCAGTGAGTCACAGGGGGCCTGGCAGCCCCAGCATTTT	CAISESQGAWQPQHF
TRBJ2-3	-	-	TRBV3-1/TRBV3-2	TGTGCCAGCAGCCAAGATATCCGGAGCACAGATACGCAGTATTTT	CASSQDIRSTDTQYF
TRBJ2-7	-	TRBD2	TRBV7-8	TGTGCCAGCAGCTTAAACGCGGGGGAGGGGAGCTCCTACGAGCAGTACTTC	CASSLNAGEGSSYEQYF
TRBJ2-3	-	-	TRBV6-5	TGTGCCAGCAGTTACTCGAGGTTCGATACGCAGTATTTT	CASSYSRFDTQYF